The TCR beta chain described here comes from a study of Ad26.COV2.S vaccination and SARS-CoV-2 variants (dated by TCRdb to about 2021). About the full investigation: Vaccine-arm donors came from COV1001, a multicentre, randomized, double-blind, placebo-controlled phase I-IIa trial of Ad26.COV2.S in healthy adults. Ad26.COV2.S was given intramuscularly at 5x10^10 or 1x10^11 viral particles, as a single shot or as two shots 56 days apart. Investigators remained blinded to trial group allocation during experiments and outcome assessment. The TCR-sequenced set comprised about 32 samples: around 20 Ad26.COV2.S vaccine recipients, 5 placebo recipients and 8 SARS-CoV-2 convalescent individuals. Trial participants were randomized into five groups of five: low-dose or high-dose Ad26.COV2.S given once or twice, or placebo on both occasions. The specificity and breadth of SARS-CoV-2-reactive T cell receptors after Ad26.COV2.S vaccination were assessed by TCRbeta repertoire sequencing. What the research found in general, with its limitations: According to the authors, total T cell responses may have been underestimated by the TCR breadth and depth analyses. Comparable non-spike TCR breadth was observed between vaccine and placebo recipients, consistent with only spike being contained in the vaccine. Comparing responses between vaccine doses or regimens was not something the study was powered to do. Substantial breadth of spike-specific CD8+ and CD4+ T cell responses was reported after vaccination. Spike-specific TCR breadth was higher in Ad26.COV2.S recipients than in placebo recipients (P = 0.0014).

The treatment or condition label, read with the paper, signifies: around 19 received Ad26.COV2.S at low or high dose, single or two shots; 5 received placebo; per-sample allocation not given. For vaccine and placebo recipients, repertoires were sequenced using samples collected on day 63 after the first injection. Between 29 July and 7 August 2020, Cohort 1b enrolled about two dozen adults aged 18-55 years at one site in Boston, USA. As a vaccine, Ad26.COV2.S was a replication-incompetent adenovirus type 26 vector that expressed a prefusion-stabilized SARS-CoV-2 spike protein derived from the original Wuhan strain. As for this clone: The specificity of this receptor is unknown. Base qualities were left out, and no much larger clone turns up one base away.

V has 3 bases trimmed and J has 3 bases trimmed; junction bases matching no gene number 0. The germline V gene (reference sequence) supplies CDR1 SEHNR and CDR2 FQNEAQ. The CDR3 starts with the cysteine, ends with the phenylalanine, and has 13 residues. Only CDR3 DNA is held: 39 bases, read in frame from base 1. The immunoSEQ Assay was the method used to sequence TCRbeta CDR3 regions. After extraction, genomic DNA underwent amplification by bias-controlled multiplex PCR, followed by high-throughput sequencing. The original methods were these. Collapsing and filtering of sequences were performed to quantify the absolute abundance of each unique TCRbeta CDR3 region. T cell fraction was estimated by normalizing TCRbeta template counts to usable DNA, which was measured by amplifying reference genes present in all nucleated cells. Repertoire TCRs were annotated as SARS-CoV-2-specific when V gene, CDR3 amino acid sequence and J gene were exactly matched to a known reactive TCR set. The reference SARS-CoV-2 TCR set was derived from MIRA and filtered for enrichment in COVID-19-positive ImmuneCODE repertoires, a step that removed public or cross-reactive TCRs. Based on the MIRA antigens, annotated TCRs were further analysed at the level of specific ORF or position within ORF. Depth was the summed frequency of annotated unique rearrangements, while breadth was defined as annotated unique rearrangements over total unique productive rearrangements. Two-sided Wilcoxon rank-sum tests were applied when comparing TCR breadth between groups. This immuneACCESS table, as held by TCRdb, lists in-frame sequences with V and J called but not all clones. Of the missing ones, under half trace to an unresolved V gene in checked studies; the others have no known cause. D and trimming were read from the DNA, whereas the V and J calls and clone size are those reported in that table. The sample profile shows a few hundred thousand clones; under 90% of them were found once. The ten largest clones add up to about 7.4% of the sample.

In this chain, TRBV7-9 is recombined with TRBJ2-5, with 8 middle bases fitting TRBD1. The sample was peripheral blood, taken in a trial of Ad26.COV2.S vaccine versus placebo. This receptor was taken from a person aged 18-60 years who received the Ad26.COV2.S COVID-19 vaccine or a placebo. Here is the DNA: TGTGCCAGCAGCTTGGACAGGGAAGAGACCCAGTACTTC. It codes for CASSLDREETQYF. This CDR3, with the reference TRBV7-9 and TRBJ2-5 proteins standing in past its ends, gives the full variable domain DTGVSQNPRHKITKRGQNVTFRCDPISEHNRLYWYRQTLGQGPEFLTYFQNEAQLEKSRLLSDRFSAERPKGSFSTLEIQRTEQGDSAMYLCASSLDREETQYFGPGTRLLVL.